This TCR beta chain stems from a study of CD8 T cells in Susac syndrome. Overall study results and limits: No clonal expansion appeared among CD4+ T cells in Susac patients.

Random hexamers were used to reverse transcribe an amount of 0.5 to 1 ug RNA. TCRdb ran MiXCR on the immunoSEQ multiplex PCR reads and lists one entry per CDR3 protein. The sample lists about 240,000 distinct CDR3 sequences, about 96% occurring once. CDR3 length equals 20 residues. Germline assignment: CDR1 GTSNPN and CDR2 SVGIG (reference sequence). The junction had 19 bases not matched to a gene; V was cut back by 3 bases and J by 1 base. Comments on this clonotype: Its antigen is as yet unknown.

This receptor was taken from a human donor with Susac syndrome. The genes are TRBV30 and TRBJ2-2, with TRBD1 matching 8 bases. The specimen sequenced was CD4+ T cells from PBMCs. CDR3 sequence (DNA): TGTGCCTGGAGACTATATATAGGGACAGGAGGACTTATGAACACCGGGGAGCTGTTTTTT. Protein sequence: CAWRLYIGTGGLMNTGELFF.